This T cell receptor beta chain was sequenced for a study of Ad26.COV2.S vaccination and SARS-CoV-2 variants listed by TCRdb under 2021. Notes on the research overall: Vaccine-arm donors were drawn from COV1001, a multicentre, randomized, double-blind, placebo-controlled phase I-IIa trial of Ad26.COV2.S in healthy adults. Ad26.COV2.S was administered intramuscularly at 5 x 10^10 or 1 x 10^11 viral particles, either as a single shot or as two shots given 56 days apart. TCRbeta repertoire sequencing was used to assess the specificity and breadth of SARS-CoV-2-reactive T cell receptors after Ad26.COV2.S vaccination. The TCR-sequenced set comprised roughly 30 samples: approximately 19 Ad26.COV2.S vaccine recipients, 5 placebo recipients and 8 SARS-CoV-2 convalescent individuals. Trial participants were randomized into five groups of five: low-dose or high-dose Ad26.COV2.S given once or twice, or placebo on both occasions. Investigators remained blinded to trial group allocation during experiments and outcome assessment. Here is what the overall study found, with its caveats: Compared with placebo recipients, Ad26.COV2.S recipients showed higher spike-specific TCR breadth (P = 0.0014). It was noted by the authors that total T cell responses may have been underestimated by the TCR breadth and depth analyses. Non-spike TCR breadth was comparable between vaccine and placebo recipients, consistent with the vaccine containing only spike. The study was not powered for comparison of responses between vaccine doses or regimens. After vaccination, substantial breadth of spike-specific CD8+ and CD4+ T cell responses was reported.

TCRbeta CDR3 regions were sequenced with the immunoSEQ Assay. After extraction, genomic DNA underwent amplification by bias-controlled multiplex PCR, followed by high-throughput sequencing. Under the source paper's analysis protocol: To quantify the absolute abundance of every unique TCRbeta CDR3 region, sequences were collapsed and filtered. T cell fraction was estimated by normalizing TCRbeta template counts to usable DNA, with usable DNA measured through amplification of reference genes found in all nucleated cells. Repertoire TCRs were annotated as SARS-CoV-2-specific by exact matching of V gene, CDR3 amino acid sequence and J gene to a known reactive TCR set. The reference SARS-CoV-2 TCR set came from MIRA and was filtered for enrichment in COVID-19-positive ImmuneCODE repertoires, removing public or cross-reactive TCRs. Using the MIRA antigens, annotated TCRs were further analysed by specific ORF or by position within an ORF. Breadth was defined as annotated unique rearrangements over total unique productive rearrangements; depth was the summed frequency of those rearrangements. Two-sided Wilcoxon rank-sum tests were used to compare TCR breadth between groups. Held by TCRdb, this immuneACCESS table contains in-frame sequences only and omits some clones. Under half of the omission traces to an unresolved V gene where checked; the cause of the rest is unknown. V and J calls and clone size are copied from that table; D and trimming were computed from the DNA. This sample is represented by hundreds of thousands of clones; around 89% of them were singletons. The leading ten clones occupy roughly 4.8% of the sample.

Read against the paper, the sample's treatment or condition label means: roughly 20 received Ad26.COV2.S at low or high dose, single or two shots; about 5 received placebo; per-sample allocation not given. Repertoires of vaccine and placebo recipients were sequenced from samples collected on day 63 after the first injection. Between 29 July and 7 August 2020, Cohort 1b enrolled about 27 adults aged 18-55 years at one site in Boston, USA. Ad26.COV2.S was a replication-incompetent adenovirus type 26 vector that expressed a prefusion-stabilized SARS-CoV-2 spike protein derived from the original Wuhan strain. With regard to this clone: Its antigen specificity is not known. Per-base qualities were not stored, and no clone one base away is much larger.

From its cysteine to its phenylalanine, the CDR3 spans 15 amino acids. Only the CDR3 part of the read is kept: 45 bases, read in frame from the first base. Trimming at the junction amounts to 7 bases on V and 4 bases on J, and the germline ends lie 17 bases apart. Based on the germline V gene, the CDR1 and CDR2 sequences are MDHEN and SYDVKM. The sequencing used peripheral blood, collected in a trial of Ad26.COV2.S vaccine versus placebo. This chain joins TRBV28 to TRBJ1-5; a tentative D match to TRBD1 spans 6 bases. The clonotype was recovered from a person aged 18-60 years who received the Ad26.COV2.S COVID-19 vaccine or a placebo. The CDR3 protein sequence reads: CASTPGARKNQPQHF. The bases are TGTGCCAGCACCCCAGGGGCACGTAAGAATCAGCCCCAGCATTTT.